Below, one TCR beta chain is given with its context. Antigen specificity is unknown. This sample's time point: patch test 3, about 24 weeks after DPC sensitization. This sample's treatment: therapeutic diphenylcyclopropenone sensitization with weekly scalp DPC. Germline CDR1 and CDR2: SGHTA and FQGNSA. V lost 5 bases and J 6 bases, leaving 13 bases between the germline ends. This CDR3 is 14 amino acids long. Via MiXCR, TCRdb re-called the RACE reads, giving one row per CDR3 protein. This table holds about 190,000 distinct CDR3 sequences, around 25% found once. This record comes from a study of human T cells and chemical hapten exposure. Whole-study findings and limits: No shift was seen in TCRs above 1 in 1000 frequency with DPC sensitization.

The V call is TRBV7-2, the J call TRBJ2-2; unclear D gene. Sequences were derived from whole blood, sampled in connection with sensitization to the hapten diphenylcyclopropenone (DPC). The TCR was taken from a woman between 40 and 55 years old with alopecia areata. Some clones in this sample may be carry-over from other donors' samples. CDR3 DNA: TGTGCCAGCAGCCCTACCTCCCCCCCCGGGGAGCTGTTTTTT. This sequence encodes CASSPTSPPGELFF.